This TCR beta chain was sequenced in a study of T cells in Graves' hyperthyroidism and ophthalmopathy. Amplified TCR beta CDR3 regions came from RNA transcripts. Initially, a first-round RT-PCR of the TCR CDR3 employed the HTBI primer set. TCRdb fed the multiplex PCR reads into MiXCR, producing one record per CDR3 protein. The sample gives a few hundred thousand distinct CDR3 sequences, roughly 19% of which show up once; approximately 37% is in the top ten. The table lists this clonotype with many counts. CDR3 size: 16 residues. Trimming left V 5 bases short and J 0 bases short, with 16 bases between. Germline CDR1 reads MNHNS; CDR2 reads SASEGT.

This sequence originates from a man aged 50 to 60 with Graves' ophthalmopathy. The genes are TRBV6-1 and TRBJ1-1; no definite D call. The sequenced sample consisted of blood. The CDR3 loop reads CASSLSTGLMNTEAFF. CDR3 coding DNA: TGTGCCAGCAGTCTATCGACCGGCCTCATGAACACTGAAGCTTTCTTT.